A selection of T cell receptor beta chains follows, all from one sample in a study of cytomegalovirus exposure and HLA in healthy donors. Clones were read by immunoSEQ multiplex PCR, and TCRdb kept only the in-frame ones, dropping some. The data contain 150,000 to 200,000 clones, 79% of them singletons. Input material: PBMCs. The source is a woman aged 45 to 65 in good health and CMV-seronegative. CDR3s leave out the opening cysteine and the closing phenylalanine or tryptophan. Each record gives: V gene, CDR3 protein.

V gene: TRBV1
CDR3 protein: TSSQGKVIQGKTQY

V gene: TRBV6-4
CDR3 protein: ASKENAVTGELF

V gene: TRBV19
CDR3 protein: ASSTTGVARDFYGYT

V gene: TRBV19
CDR3 protein: ASSIGPRGTAQAF

V gene: TRBV7-6
CDR3 protein: ASSRDLGIETQY

V gene: TRBV19
CDR3 protein: ASDRPNTGELF

V gene: TRBV5-1
CDR3 protein: ASSLAGQGVSGELF

V gene: TRBV7-3
CDR3 protein: ASSSRGTPSEAF

V gene: TRBV29-1
CDR3 protein: SVALAGVNQETQY

V gene: TRBV7-6
CDR3 protein: ASSSGGRQETQY

V gene: TRBV7-2
CDR3 protein: ASSLSGSPLH

V gene: TRBV5-6
CDR3 protein: ASSPLSGGASYNEQF

V gene: TRBV5-1
CDR3 protein: ASSLSTDTQY